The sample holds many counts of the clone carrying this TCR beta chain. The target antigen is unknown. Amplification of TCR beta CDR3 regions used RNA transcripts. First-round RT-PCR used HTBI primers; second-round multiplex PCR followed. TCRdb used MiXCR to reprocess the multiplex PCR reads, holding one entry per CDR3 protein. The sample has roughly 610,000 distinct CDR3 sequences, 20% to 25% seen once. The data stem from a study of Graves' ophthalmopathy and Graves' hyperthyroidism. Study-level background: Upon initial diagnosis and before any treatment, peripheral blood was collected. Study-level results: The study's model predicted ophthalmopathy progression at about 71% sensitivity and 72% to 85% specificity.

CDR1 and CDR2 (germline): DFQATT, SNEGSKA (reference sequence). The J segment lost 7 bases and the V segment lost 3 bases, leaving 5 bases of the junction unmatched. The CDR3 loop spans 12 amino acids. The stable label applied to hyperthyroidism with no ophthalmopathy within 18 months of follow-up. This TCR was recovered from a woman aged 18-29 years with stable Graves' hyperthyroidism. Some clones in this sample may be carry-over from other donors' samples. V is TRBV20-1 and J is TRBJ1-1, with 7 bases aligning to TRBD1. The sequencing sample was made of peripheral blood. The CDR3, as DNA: TGCAGTGCTAGGGGACAGACGGGTGAAGCTTTCTTT. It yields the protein CSARGQTGEAFF.